The sequence of this TCR beta chain was determined in a study of T cells in Graves' hyperthyroidism and ophthalmopathy. The study based diagnoses on clinical symptoms, serum thyroxine and TRAb, thyroid ultrasound and orbital computed tomography. PBMCs were obtained from about 10 ml fresh peripheral blood. The CDR3 regions of TCR beta were amplified from RNA transcripts. The primer set for the first-round RT-PCR of the TCR CDR3 was HTBI. TCRdb re-called the multiplex PCR reads with MiXCR, one entry per CDR3 protein. Of roughly 360,000 distinct CDR3 sequences listed, about 13% are singletons. This clonotype was detected a few times. Germline values: CDR1 SGDLS, CDR2 YYNGEE. Trimming left V 4 bases short and J 1 base short, with 19 bases between. This CDR3 is built from 17 residues.

Sequencing was performed on blood. V usage is TRBV9 and J usage is TRBJ2-3; a weak D match, TRBD2 (7 bases). The clonotype was recovered from a man aged 25 to 40 with Graves' hyperthyroidism that later progressed to Graves' ophthalmopathy. The CDR3 sequence is CASSLEGGGVGTDTQYF. Here the CDR3 DNA reads TGTGCCAGCAGCCTCGAAGGAGGGGGGGTGGGCACAGATACGCAGTATTTT.